The 25 T cell receptor beta chains below all came from one sample that was sequenced in a study of blood T cell repertoires in COVID-19. TCRdb keeps only in-frame clones here, not all; method: immunoSEQ multiplex PCR. The sample lists around 400,000 clones; about 87% were seen once. Sequenced material: peripheral blood. The source is a woman between 55 and 75 years old with COVID-19, enrolled during active disease.

The CDR3 nucleotides are TGTGCCACCAGCAGTAACCCAGGGGGTTTATACGAGCAGTACTTC. As protein: CATSSNPGGLYEQYF. This sequence joins TRBV15 and TRBJ2-7, with 7 bases identical to TRBD1. The V and J ends lost 3 bases and 4 bases, in that order; junction bases with no gene match: 9. Germline assignment: CDR1 LNHNV and CDR2 YYDKDF (reference sequence). The CDR3 spans 15 residues.

The gene calls are TRBV27 and TRBJ2-7, with 7 bases identical to TRBD1. The germline CDR1 and CDR2 sequences are MNHEY and SMNVEV (reference sequence). V lost 2 bases and J lost 1; bases outside the gene matches: 8. There are 16 residues in the CDR3. CDR3 nucleotide sequence: TGTGCCAGCAGTTTAACGGGGACAGATCAATCCTACGAGCAGTACTTC. Translating it yields CASSLTGTDQSYEQYF.

The chain uses TRBV18 and TRBJ1-1; 9 bases line up with TRBD1. V gave up 4 bases and J gave up 11 bases; unmatched junction bases: 5. Germline CDR1 is KGHSH and CDR2 is LQKENI. This CDR3 has 12 amino acids. This CDR3 is CASSLGQGQAFF. The CDR3 DNA sequence: TGTGCCAGCTCACTTGGACAGGGGCAGGCTTTCTTT.

The rearrangement uses TRBV6-5 and TRBJ1-2; D not resolved. The germline V and J ends were trimmed by 6 bases and 2 bases, with 10 bases remaining between them. Germline CDR1 is MNHEY and CDR2 is SVGAGI. The CDR3 covers 13 residues. This CDR3 reads CASRGGGNYGYTF. CDR3 nucleotide sequence: TGTGCCAGCAGGGGAGGAGGGAACTATGGCTACACCTTC.

The chain combines TRBV5-8 with TRBJ2-1; 8 positions agree with TRBD2. Trimming removed 4 bases from V and 4 bases from J; junction bases left unmatched: 13. Germline CDR1 is SGHTS and CDR2 is YDEGEE. This CDR3 region has 17 residues. CDR3 nucleotide sequence: TGTGCCAGCAGCCCGCTCGTTTTGGCGGGGGGATACAATGAGCAGTTCTTC. Amino acids: CASSPLVLAGGYNEQFF.

This clone was observed once. This chain connects TRBV15 to TRBJ2-1; 11 nucleotides align to TRBD2. The CDR3 is 17 residues long. Losses at the gene ends were 1 base for V and 0 bases for J; bases not matched to a gene: 2. Germline CDR1 and CDR2: LNHNV and YYDKDF (reference sequence). The CDR3 coding sequence is TGTGCCACCAGCAGAGGCGGGACTAGCGGCTCCTACAATGAGCAGTTCTTC. This translates into CATSRGGTSGSYNEQFF.

This clone has only a few counts. CDR3 amino acids: CASSSDSGGRDTQYF. The CDR3, as DNA: TGTGCCAGCAGTTCAGATAGCGGGGGGCGGGATACGCAGTATTTT. This sequence joins TRBV6-5 and TRBJ2-3, with 10 bases matching TRBD2. J gave up 6 bases and V 4 bases, and 7 bases lay outside the gene matches. This CDR3 contains 15 residues. Germline V gene lookup returns CDR1 MNHEY and CDR2 SVGAGI.

The rearrangement joins TRBV19 to TRBJ1-1; 7 bases are shared with TRBD1. The CDR3 extends over 16 amino acids. Trimming removed 5 bases from V and 0 bases from J; junction bases left unmatched: 9. Germline values: CDR1 LNHDA, CDR2 SQIVND (reference sequence). The CDR3 protein is CASSASGTAMNTEAFF. CDR3 nucleotides: TGTGCCAGTAGTGCATCCGGGACAGCCATGAACACTGAAGCTTTCTTT.

V usage is TRBV19 and J usage is TRBJ2-5, with 8 bases that match TRBD2. This CDR3 comprises 15 residues. The V and J ends lost 1 base and 3 bases, in that order; junction bases with no gene match: 4. CDR1 LNHDA and CDR2 SQIVND come from the germline V gene (reference sequence). Here the CDR3 reads CASSIAGGGKETQYF. The CDR3 DNA reads TGTGCCAGTAGTATAGCTGGCGGGGGGAAAGAGACCCAGTACTTC.

The chain recombines TRBV4-1 with TRBJ2-5; 12 bases are shared with TRBD2. Unmatched junction bases numbered 7, after V lost 1 base and J lost 4 bases. Germline-derived CDR1 and CDR2 are MGHRA and YSYEKL. The CDR3 is 17 amino acids. The CDR3: CASSQVLAGGERETQYF. The CDR3 DNA reads as TGCGCCAGCAGCCAAGTTCTAGCGGGGGGGGAACGAGAGACCCAGTACTTC.

The V gene is TRBV6-5, the J gene TRBJ2-7; no firm D call. Germline CDR1 MNHEY, CDR2 SVGAGI. Trimming removed 6 bases from V and 1 base from J, with 7 bases in between. The CDR3 spans 12 residues. CDR3 protein: CASRVQSYEQYF. CDR3 coding DNA: TGTGCCAGCAGAGTACAGTCCTACGAGCAGTACTTC.

This chain joins TRBV12-3 or TRBV12-4 and TRBJ2-2; D is unclear. The CDR3 length is 13 residues. The V end lost 4 bases, the J end lost 4 bases, and 7 bases lay between the germline ends. In nucleotides, the CDR3 is TGTGCCAGCAGTTCCCCCCTCACCGGGGAGCTGTTTTTT. This sequence encodes CASSSPLTGELFF.

This chain joins TRBV30 and TRBJ2-3; 10 bases align to TRBD2. Losses at the gene ends were 0 bases for V and 4 bases for J; bases not matched to a gene: 4. Germline-derived CDR1 and CDR2 are GTSNPN and SVGIG (reference sequence). The CDR3 sequence is 15 residues long. The CDR3 nucleotides read TGTGCCTGGAGTGTCAAGCGGGGGGGCGCAGATACGCAGTATTTT. Its protein product is CAWSVKRGGADTQYF.

The CDR3 DNA follows: TGTGCCAGCTCACCAGGTGTGGGGCCTGAAAAACTGTTTTTT. Translating gives CASSPGVGPEKLFF. The chain carries TRBV18 and TRBJ1-4; perhaps TRBD1 as D (5 bases). V was shortened by 2 bases and J by 7 bases, with 11 bases between the two germline ends. CDR3 length: 14 amino acids. Germline CDR1 and CDR2: KGHSH and LQKENI. The full variable domain, with the rest looked up from reference TRBV18 and TRBJ1-4, is NAGVMQNPRHLVRRRGQEARLRCSPMKGHSHVYWYRQLPEEGLKFMVYLQKENIIDESGMPKERFSAEFPKEGPSILRIQQVVRGDSAAYFCASSPGVGPEKLFFGSGTQLSVL.

V usage is TRBV15 and J usage is TRBJ2-2; 11 bases line up with TRBD2. Germline CDR1 is LNHNV and CDR2 is YYDKDF (reference sequence). The CDR3 has 19 residues. Germline trimming cut 0 bases from V and 4 bases from J; bases unmatched to any gene: 10. The CDR3 sequence: CATSRDMVAGGLFTGELFF. The CDR3 DNA follows: TGTGCCACCAGCAGAGATATGGTAGCGGGGGGGTTGTTCACCGGGGAGCTGTTTTTT.

This clone was seen repeatedly, ten times or more. The chain combines TRBV15 with TRBJ2-7; D may be TRBD2 (5 bases). The germline V gene has CDR1 LNHNV and CDR2 YYDKDF (reference sequence). The V and J ends lost 0 bases and 0 bases respectively, with 12 bases between them. The CDR3 spans 16 residues. CDR3 sequence (DNA): TGTGCCACCAGCAGAGAGGCAATAGGGAGCTCCTACGAGCAGTACTTC. Its translation: CATSREAIGSSYEQYF.

The V and J genes are TRBV7-9 and TRBJ1-1; no reliable D call. Germline V gives CDR1 SEHNR, CDR2 FQNEAQ (reference sequence). The CDR3 extends over 12 amino acids. Trimming shortened V by 5 bases and J by 2 bases, and 6 bases separated the two germline ends. As DNA, the CDR3 is TGTGCCAGCAGCGGGCATAACACTGAAGCTTTCTTT. Protein: CASSGHNTEAFF.

This clone came up once. The chain recombines TRBV18 with TRBJ1-2, with a possible D match to TRBD1 (5 bases). The V end was cut by 6 bases, the J end by 0 bases, with 20 bases between. CDR3 size: 17 residues. Looked up from germline, CDR1 is KGHSH and CDR2 is LQKENI. The CDR3 reads CASSAGQPLLANYGYTF. The DNA of the CDR3 is TGTGCCAGCTCCGCGGGGCAGCCGCTACTAGCTAACTATGGCTACACCTTC.

This clone occurred once. This sequence joins TRBV7-8 and TRBJ2-3, with D perhaps matching TRBD2 (6 bases). Germline lookup yields CDR1 SGHVS and CDR2 FQNEAQ. There are 17 residues in the CDR3. With 1 base removed from V and 2 bases from J, the gap between germline ends came to 16 bases. CDR3 sequence: CASSLGPRGSTTDTQYF. CDR3 DNA sequence: TGTGCCAGCAGCTTAGGACCCCGGGGGAGCACCACAGATACGCAGTATTTT.

CDR3: CASSSGNQPQHF. CDR3 in DNA: TGTGCCAGCAGTTCGGGGAATCAGCCCCAGCATTTT. The chain recombines TRBV6-5 with TRBJ1-5; no clear D. The germline CDR1 and CDR2 sequences are MNHEY and SVGAGI. The CDR3 totals 12 residues. V was trimmed by 4 bases and J by 4 bases, leaving 5 bases between them.

This chain uses TRBV6-1 with TRBJ1-2; weak D call: TRBD1 (5 bases). This CDR3 comprises 16 residues. V lost 3 bases and J lost 0, with 14 bases in between. Per the germline V gene, CDR1 is MNHNS and CDR2 is SASEGT. The CDR3 region is CASSELTEATNYGYTF. CDR3 sequence (DNA): TGTGCCAGCAGTGAGCTGACAGAGGCCACTAACTATGGCTACACCTTC.

This clone was counted between two and nine times. V is TRBV7-3 and J is TRBJ2-3; D possibly corresponds to TRBD2 (7 bases). The CDR3 consists of 14 residues. Trimming removed 5 bases at V and 1 base at J, with 10 bases between. Per the germline V gene, CDR1 is SGHTA and CDR2 is FQGTGA. CDR3 nucleotides: TGTGCCAGCAGCGGCGGGGGCGGCACAGATACGCAGTATTTT. Its protein is CASSGGGGTDTQYF.

V usage is TRBV7-9 and J usage is TRBJ2-5; a possible D gene is TRBD1 (5 bases). Germline CDR1 SEHNR, CDR2 FQNEAQ (reference sequence). V gave up 5 bases and J gave up 3 bases, with 13 bases separating them. This CDR3 has 14 residues. CDR3 protein: CASSPQGWEETQYF. CDR3 DNA: TGTGCCAGCAGCCCCCAGGGATGGGAAGAGACCCAGTACTTC. The full variable domain, in which reference TRBV7-9 and TRBJ2-5 provide the parts outside the CDR3, is DTGVSQNPRHKITKRGQNVTFRCDPISEHNRLYWYRQTLGQGPEFLTYFQNEAQLEKSRLLSDRFSAERPKGSFSTLEIQRTEQGDSAMYLCASSPQGWEETQYFGPGTRLLVL.

V is TRBV10-2 and J is TRBJ1-2; 9 nucleotides line up with TRBD1. The CDR3 extends over 15 amino acids. V lost 3 bases to trimming and J lost 8 bases; unmatched junction nucleotides: 10. Germline values: CDR1 WSHSY, CDR2 SAAADI. In nucleotides, the CDR3 is TGCGCCAGCAGTGATGGAACAGGGGGCTTCTGGGGCTACACCTTC. Translating it yields CASSDGTGGFWGYTF.

This chain links TRBV19 with TRBJ1-2; 7 bases align to TRBD1. CDR3 size: 16 residues. The germline V gene has CDR1 LNHDA and CDR2 SQIVND (reference sequence). The J segment lost 4 bases and the V segment lost 5 bases, leaving 13 bases of the junction unmatched. As DNA, the CDR3 is TGTGCCAGTAGTCTCTTAGACAGGGCTCAATCCTATGGCTACACCTTC. Protein sequence: CASSLLDRAQSYGYTF.